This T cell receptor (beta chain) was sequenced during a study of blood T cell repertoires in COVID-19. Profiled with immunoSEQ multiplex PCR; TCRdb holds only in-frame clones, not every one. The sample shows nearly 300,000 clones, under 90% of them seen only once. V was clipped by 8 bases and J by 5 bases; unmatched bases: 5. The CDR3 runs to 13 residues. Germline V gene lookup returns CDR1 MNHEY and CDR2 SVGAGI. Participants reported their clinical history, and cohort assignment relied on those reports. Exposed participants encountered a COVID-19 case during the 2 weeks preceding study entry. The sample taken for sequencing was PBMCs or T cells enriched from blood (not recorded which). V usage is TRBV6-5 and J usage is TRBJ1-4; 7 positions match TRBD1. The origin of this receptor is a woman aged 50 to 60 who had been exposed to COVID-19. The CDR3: CASAGTENEKLFF. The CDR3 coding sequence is TGTGCCAGCGCTGGGACAGAAAATGAAAAACTGTTTTTT.